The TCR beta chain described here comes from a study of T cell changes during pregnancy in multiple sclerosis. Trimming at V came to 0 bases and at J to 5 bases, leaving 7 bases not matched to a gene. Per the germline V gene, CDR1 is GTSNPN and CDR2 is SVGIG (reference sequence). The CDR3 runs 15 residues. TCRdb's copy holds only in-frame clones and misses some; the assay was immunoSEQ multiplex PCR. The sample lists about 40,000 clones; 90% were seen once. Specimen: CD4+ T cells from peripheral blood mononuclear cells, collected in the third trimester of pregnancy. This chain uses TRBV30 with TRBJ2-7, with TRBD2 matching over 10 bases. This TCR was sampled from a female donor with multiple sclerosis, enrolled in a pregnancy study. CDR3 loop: CAWSVRAGGLNEQYF. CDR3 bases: TGTGCCTGGAGTGTAAGAGCGGGAGGGTTAAACGAGCAGTACTTC.